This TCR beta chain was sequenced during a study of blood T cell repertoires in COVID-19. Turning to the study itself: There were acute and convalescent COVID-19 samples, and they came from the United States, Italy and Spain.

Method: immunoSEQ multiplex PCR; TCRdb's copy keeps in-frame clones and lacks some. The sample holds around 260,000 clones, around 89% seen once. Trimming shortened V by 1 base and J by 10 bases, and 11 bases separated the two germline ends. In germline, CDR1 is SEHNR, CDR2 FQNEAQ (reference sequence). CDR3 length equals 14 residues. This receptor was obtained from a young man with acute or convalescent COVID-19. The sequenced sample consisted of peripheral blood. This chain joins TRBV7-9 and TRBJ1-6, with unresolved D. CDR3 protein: CASSLGQVHSPLHF. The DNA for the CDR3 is TGTGCCAGCAGCTTAGGTCAGGTGCACTCACCCCTCCACTTT.